These 8 T cell receptor beta chains were all obtained from the same sample, sequenced in a study of CD8+CD57+ T cells in acquired aplastic anemia. TCR beta VDJ and CDR3 profiles were obtained from a genomic DNA template. Each CDR3 protein is one row after TCRdb ran MiXCR on the reads. Of some 190,000 distinct CDR3 sequences in the sample, 50% to 55% were seen once. The material sequenced was sorted CD4+, CD8+, or CD8+CD57+ T cells (not recorded which) from PBMCs. The receptors derive from a human donor in good health, serving as a control.

This chain joins TRBV24-1 and TRBJ2-3; TRBD1 is a possible D gene (6 bases). Trimming took off 0 bases at V and 5 bases at J, with 11 bases between the two ends. The CDR3 totals 15 residues. Germline V gives CDR1 KGHDR, CDR2 SFDVKD. The CDR3 spells CATSDLGGRGDTQYF. The CDR3, as DNA: TGTGCCACCAGTGATTTGGGGGGCCGAGGAGATACGCAGTATTTT.

This clonotype came up many times. The DNA for the CDR3 is TGTGCCAGCAGTACTAGGGGGAACACAGATACGCAGTATTTT. It specifies CASSTRGNTDTQYF. The rearrangement links TRBV6-2 or TRBV6-3 to TRBJ2-3; tentative D call: TRBD1 (6 bases). The CDR3 sequence is 14 residues long. The germline V gene encodes CDR1 MNHEY and CDR2 SVGEGT. V lost 5 bases to trimming and J lost 2 bases, with 11 bases between them.

The chain employs TRBV5-1 and TRBJ1-6; D may be TRBD1 (5 bases). The CDR3 is made up of 15 amino acids. Between the trimmed V and J ends, which lost 5 bases and 10 bases, there was a span of 19 bases. CDR1 is SGHRS, CDR2 YFSETQ, per germline. The CDR3, as DNA: TGCGCCAGCAGTTATATGGCAGGGTTGGAGTCACCCCTCCACTTT. It yields the protein CASSYMAGLESPLHF.

V and J are TRBV25-1 and TRBJ2-3; no definite D call. This CDR3 region has 14 residues. Germline CDR1 MGHDK, CDR2 SYGVNS. V lost 9 bases and J 0 bases, leaving 13 bases between the germline ends. In DNA, the CDR3 is TGTGCCAGTAGAACGGTGGCTAGCACAGATACGCAGTATTTT. Its protein is CASRTVASTDTQYF.

The chain recombines TRBV19 with TRBJ1-5, with no clear D. CDR1 and CDR2 from the germline V gene are LNHDA and SQIVND (reference sequence). The CDR3 contains 11 residues. V was cut by 4 bases and J by 6 bases, with 4 bases left in between. CDR3 nucleotides: TGTGCCAGTAGTAAAGGTCAGCCCCAGCATTTT. Translated, it gives CASSKGQPQHF. The full variable domain, in which reference TRBV19 and TRBJ1-5 provide the parts outside the CDR3, is DGGITQSPKYLFRKEGQNVTLSCEQNLNHDAMYWYRQDPGQGLRLIYYSQIVNDFQKGDIAEGYSVSREKKESFPLTVTSAQKNPTAFYLCASSKGQPQHFGDGTRLSIL.

The V and J genes are TRBV2 and TRBJ1-6; D is possibly TRBD1 (5 bases). CDR3 size: 14 residues. V lost 10 bases and J 3 bases, leaving 13 bases between the germline ends. Germline loops: CDR1 SNHLY, CDR2 FYNNEI. The CDR3, as DNA: TGTGCCACCGGAAGGACAAACTATAATTCACCCCTCCACTTT. It encodes CATGRTNYNSPLHF.

This clonotype appeared many times. V and J are TRBV15 and TRBJ1-5, with 8 bases lining up with TRBD1. This CDR3 region has 16 residues. Germline CDR1 LNHNV, CDR2 YYDKDF (reference sequence). J gave up 1 base and V 1 base, and 3 bases lay outside the gene matches. This CDR3 reads CATSRGTGISNQPQHF. The CDR3 coding sequence is TGTGCCACCAGCAGAGGGACAGGGATCAGCAATCAGCCCCAGCATTTT.

The chain employs TRBV20-1 and TRBJ1-5; D uncertain. Germline V gene lookup returns CDR1 DFQATT and CDR2 SNEGSKA (reference sequence). Trimming took 2 bases from V and 4 from J, leaving 6 bases between them. The CDR3 sequence is 12 residues long. Here the CDR3 DNA reads TGCAGTGCTAGAAAGGGTAATCAGCCCCAGCATTTT. It yields the protein CSARKGNQPQHF.